Listed here are 20 T cell receptor beta chains from one sample, sequenced in a study of OX40 agonist ivuxolimab in advanced cancers. Only in-frame clones appear in the TCRdb table, and some are missing; sequencing was by immunoSEQ multiplex PCR. Of 75,000 to 95,000 clones in the sample, approximately 85% were seen once. Sequencing was performed on CD4+ or CD8+ T cells sorted from blood, taken in a trial of the OX40 agonist ivuxolimab. The receptor set was obtained from an adult with an advanced solid tumor such as melanoma, head and neck, liver or kidney cancer.

V is TRBV7-9 and J is TRBJ2-7; D may be TRBD1 or TRBD2 (5 bases each). The CDR3 is 15 amino acids. Germline V CDR1 and CDR2: SEHNR, FQNEAQ (reference sequence). Trimming took off 6 bases at V and 3 bases at J, with 18 bases between the two ends. The CDR3 sequence: CASRSIRGPDYEQYF. CDR3 coding DNA: TGTGCCAGCAGATCCATCCGGGGACCAGACTACGAGCAGTACTTC.

This clone was found a few times. This sequence joins TRBV1 and TRBJ1-6. TRBV1 is noted as a pseudogene. There are 17 residues in the CDR3. The chain's CDR3 is CTSSQVPRDGYNSPLHF. CDR3 nucleotide sequence: TGCACCAGCAGCCAAGTCCCCAGGGACGGTTATAATTCACCCCTCCACTTT.

CDR3 in DNA: TGTGCCAGCAGCCCTCGGACCAACACCGGGGAGCTGTTTTTT. Encoded protein: CASSPRTNTGELFF. The chain links TRBV11-3 to TRBJ2-2; no reliable D call. Germline CDR1 and CDR2: SGHNT and YENEEA. The V and J ends lost 5 bases and 2 bases respectively, with 9 bases between them. The CDR3 sequence is 14 residues long.

The gene calls are TRBV18 and TRBJ1-3, with 11 bases lining up with TRBD1. Germline V gene sequence: CDR1 KGHSH, CDR2 LQKENI. The CDR3 spans 17 residues. V dropped 6 bases and J dropped 4; count of bases not matched to a gene: 11. The CDR3 nucleotides read TGTGCCAGCTCCCCAAGGACAGGGGGCATACTAGGAAACACCATATATTTT. Translating it yields CASSPRTGGILGNTIYF.

V gene TRBV18 combines with J gene TRBJ1-3, with D maybe TRBD1 (5 bases). Germline CDR1 is KGHSH and CDR2 is LQKENI. With 1 base removed from V and 0 bases from J, the gap between germline ends came to 10 bases. The CDR3 length is 16 residues. The CDR3, as DNA: TGTGCCAGCTCACCACTCGGGGGTACCTCTGGAAACACCATATATTTT. Protein product: CASSPLGGTSGNTIYF.

The chain recombines TRBV5-4 with TRBJ1-1; 7 nucleotides align to TRBD1. The germline gives CDR1 SGHNT, CDR2 YYREEE (reference sequence). J was trimmed by 2 bases and V by 1 base; bases with no gene match: 2. The CDR3 sequence is 14 residues long. CDR3 amino acids: CASSLRQGNTEAFF. The CDR3 coding sequence is TGTGCCAGCAGCTTGCGACAGGGTAACACTGAAGCTTTCTTT.

The genes are TRBV6-5 and TRBJ1-4, with a possible D match to TRBD1 (5 bases). V was trimmed by 5 bases and J by 7 bases, leaving 17 bases between them. The CDR3 totals 15 residues. The germline V gene encodes CDR1 MNHEY and CDR2 SVGAGI. The DNA for the CDR3 is TGTGCCAGCAGTCGTTCGGGGGGGTTCGGTGAAAAACTGTTTTTT. Translating gives CASSRSGGFGEKLFF.

This sequence joins TRBV4-2 and TRBJ2-6; D may be TRBD1 (6 bases). The CDR3 totals 15 residues. Germline V gives CDR1 LGHNA, CDR2 YNFKEQ. Trimming took off 4 bases at V and 3 bases at J, with 10 bases between the two ends. The CDR3 region has the DNA TGTGCCAGCAGCCCGGACAGACTTGGGGCCAACGTCCTGACTTTC. Protein product: CASSPDRLGANVLTF.

To note about this clone: Sequence at one end of the junction differs from germline and may be a read error. Within the sample, other DNA sequences also encode this same CDR3. The chain couples TRBV11-2 to TRBJ1-2, with 7 bases aligning to TRBD1. Germline assignment: CDR1 SGHAT and CDR2 FQNNGV. The CDR3 has 15 amino acids. CDR3 amino acids: CASSLDVETGYGYTF. CDR3 sequence (DNA): TGTGCCAGCAGCCTAGACGTGGAGACAGGGTATGGCTACACCTTC.

This chain uses TRBV4-1 with TRBJ2-3; D may be TRBD2 (6 bases). The CDR3 consists of 17 residues. Germline values: CDR1 MGHRA, CDR2 YSYEKL. Trimming took 5 bases from V and 0 from J, leaving 18 bases between them. The CDR3 region has the DNA TGCGCCAGCAGCATGGGGCGGGCGGGAAGAAGCACAGATACGCAGTATTTT. Amino acid sequence: CASSMGRAGRSTDTQYF.

The chain is built from TRBV6-4 and TRBJ2-3, with D perhaps TRBD1 (6 bases). The germline CDR1 and CDR2 sequences are MRHNA and SNTAGT. Trimming removed 6 bases from V and 4 bases from J, with 20 bases in between. The CDR3 runs to 16 residues. The CDR3: CASRVTGWCDADTQYF. The CDR3 DNA reads TGTGCCAGCAGGGTAACAGGGTGGTGTGACGCAGATACGCAGTATTTT.

The chain uses TRBV7-2 and TRBJ2-5; D is uncertain. This CDR3 is built from 11 residues. The V gene's germline CDR1 is SGHTA and CDR2 FQGNSA. V was trimmed by 5 bases and J by 5 bases, leaving 6 bases between them. The CDR3 reads CASSNLETQYF. CDR3 in DNA: TGTGCCAGCAGCAACCTGGAGACCCAGTACTTC.

The rearrangement joins TRBV5-1 to TRBJ2-3, with 7 bases aligning to TRBD1. Germline V gene sequence: CDR1 SGHRS, CDR2 YFSETQ. Unmatched junction bases numbered 10, after V lost 5 bases and J lost 4 bases. The CDR3 extends over 15 amino acids. CDR3 sequence: CASRPREGASDTQYF. In nucleotides, the CDR3 is TGCGCCAGCAGACCCAGAGAGGGGGCCTCAGATACGCAGTATTTT.

The genes are TRBV19 and TRBJ2-6, with TRBD1 as a possible D gene (5 bases). Trimming left V 11 bases short and J 4 bases short, with 12 bases between. CDR1 and CDR2 (germline): LNHDA, SQIVND (reference sequence). CDR3 size: 13 residues. CDR3 in DNA: TGTGCCGTGGCAGGGCCCGGGGCCAACGTCCTGACTTTC. Protein sequence: CAVAGPGANVLTF.

The chain is built from TRBV7-9 and TRBJ1-2; tentatively, D is TRBD1 (5 bases). Germline CDR1 is SEHNR and CDR2 is FQNEAQ (reference sequence). Deletions cut 4 bases from V and 0 bases from J, with 9 bases between. The CDR3 contains 14 residues. CDR3 sequence (DNA): TGTGCCAGCAGCTCGGGGACGACTAACTATGGCTACACCTTC. It yields the protein CASSSGTTNYGYTF.

V is TRBV15 and J is TRBJ1-2; a possible D gene is TRBD1 (6 bases). CDR1 and CDR2 (germline): LNHNV, YYDKDF (reference sequence). The CDR3 runs to 16 residues. The V gene lost 0 bases and the J gene lost 2 bases, with 13 bases spanning the gap. CDR3 DNA: TGTGCCACCAGCAGAGAAGTAGGACAGCTAAACTATGGCTACACCTTC. Amino acid sequence: CATSREVGQLNYGYTF.

This chain uses TRBV4-3 with TRBJ1-2; 7 positions agree with TRBD1. V dropped 4 bases and J dropped 7; count of bases not matched to a gene: 6. The CDR3 runs 13 residues. Germline V gene lookup returns CDR1 LGHNA and CDR2 YSLEER. The CDR3 nucleotides are TGCGCCAGCAGCCGGATCCCAGGGGGTGGCTACACCTTC. It codes for CASSRIPGGGYTF.

This clone was seen just once. V usage is TRBV6-4 and J usage is TRBJ2-5, with 8 positions matching TRBD1. The CDR3 covers 16 residues. Germline-derived CDR1 and CDR2 are MRHNA and SNTAGT. Losses at the gene ends were 1 base for V and 4 bases for J; bases not matched to a gene: 8. The CDR3 sequence is CASSDYRGQDRETQYF. CDR3 sequence (DNA): TGTGCCAGCAGTGACTACCGGGGACAGGATAGAGAGACCCAGTACTTC.

The chain employs TRBV7-2 and TRBJ1-2, with D possibly TRBD1 on 5 matching bases. Germline V lookup: CDR1 SGHTA, CDR2 FQGNSA. V was pared by 0 bases and J by 4 bases, with 12 bases between. There are 15 residues in the CDR3. The CDR3: CASSLAHRQPYGYTF. The CDR3 region has the DNA TGTGCCAGCAGCTTAGCCCACCGACAGCCCTATGGCTACACCTTC.

This clone was seen once. V and J are TRBV9 and TRBJ1-1; D is possibly TRBD1 (5 bases). The CDR3 sequence is 13 residues long. Germline lookup yields CDR1 SGDLS and CDR2 YYNGEE. V shed 4 bases and J shed 4 bases, with 11 bases lying between them. CDR3 bases: TGTGCCAGCAGCCCGCAGGGAGGCACTGAAGCTTTCTTT. Residues: CASSPQGGTEAFF.